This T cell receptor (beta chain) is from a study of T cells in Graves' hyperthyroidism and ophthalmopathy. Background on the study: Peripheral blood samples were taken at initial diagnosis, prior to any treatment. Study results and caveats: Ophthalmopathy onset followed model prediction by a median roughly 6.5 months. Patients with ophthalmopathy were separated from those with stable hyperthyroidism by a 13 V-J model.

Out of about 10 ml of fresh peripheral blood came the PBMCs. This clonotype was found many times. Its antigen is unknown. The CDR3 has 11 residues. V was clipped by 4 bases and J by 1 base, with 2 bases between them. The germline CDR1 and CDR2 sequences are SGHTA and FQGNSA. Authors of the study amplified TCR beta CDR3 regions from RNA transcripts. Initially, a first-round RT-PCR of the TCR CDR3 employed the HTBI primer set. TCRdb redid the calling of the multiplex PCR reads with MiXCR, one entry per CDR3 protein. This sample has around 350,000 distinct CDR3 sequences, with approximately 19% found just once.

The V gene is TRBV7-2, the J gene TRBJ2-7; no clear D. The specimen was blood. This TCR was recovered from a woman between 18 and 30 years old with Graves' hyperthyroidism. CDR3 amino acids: CASSWSYEQYF. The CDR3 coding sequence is TGTGCCAGCAGCTGGTCCTACGAGCAGTACTTC.